Described below is a single T cell receptor beta chain sequence and its context. These data originate in a study of control samples from healthy donors and cancer patients. Generated by immunoSEQ multiplex PCR, the TCRdb table keeps only in-frame clones and is missing some. The top ten clones hold around 7.6% of a sample with 100,000 to 150,000 clones, nearly 90% of them seen once. The CDR3 covers 14 residues. V was shortened by 3 bases and J by 5 bases, with 11 bases between the two germline ends. Per germline, CDR1 MNHEY and CDR2 SMNVEV (reference sequence). V gene TRBV27 combines with J gene TRBJ2-1; a weak D match, TRBD2 (6 bases). Sequences were obtained from PBMCs. The sequence was obtained from a man aged 50-59 years with head and neck cancer. CDR3 in amino acids: CASSFGRDHNEQFF. The CDR3 nucleotides are TGTGCCAGCAGTTTTGGGCGGGACCACAATGAGCAGTTCTTC.